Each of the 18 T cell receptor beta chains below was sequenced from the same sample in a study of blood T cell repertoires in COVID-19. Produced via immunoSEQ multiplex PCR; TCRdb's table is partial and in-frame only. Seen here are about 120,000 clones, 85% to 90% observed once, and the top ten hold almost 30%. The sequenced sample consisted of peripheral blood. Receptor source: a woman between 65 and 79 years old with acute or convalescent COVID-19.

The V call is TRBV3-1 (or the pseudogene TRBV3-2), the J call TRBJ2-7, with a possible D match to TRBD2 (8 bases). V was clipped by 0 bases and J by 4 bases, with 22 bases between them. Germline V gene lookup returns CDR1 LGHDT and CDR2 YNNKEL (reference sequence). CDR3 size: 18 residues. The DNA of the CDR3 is TGTGCCAGCAGCCAAGATGTCGGGGCCGGGAGGGGGCAGTACGAGCAGTACTTC. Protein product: CASSQDVGAGRGQYEQYF.

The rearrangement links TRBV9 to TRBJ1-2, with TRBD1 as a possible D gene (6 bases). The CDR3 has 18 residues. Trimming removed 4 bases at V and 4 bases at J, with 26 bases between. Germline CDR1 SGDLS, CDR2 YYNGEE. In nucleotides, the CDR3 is TGTGCCAGCAGCCTGGAAGGGACAAGGGATATAACGGGCTATGGCTACACCTTC. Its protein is CASSLEGTRDITGYGYTF.

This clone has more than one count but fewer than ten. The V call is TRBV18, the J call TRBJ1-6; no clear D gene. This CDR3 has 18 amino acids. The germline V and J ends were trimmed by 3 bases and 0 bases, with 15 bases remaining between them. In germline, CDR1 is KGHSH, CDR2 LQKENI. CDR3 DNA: TGTGCCAGCTCACCCCTCGGAGGCAGCGCCTCCTATAATTCACCCCTCCACTTT. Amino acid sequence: CASSPLGGSASYNSPLHF.

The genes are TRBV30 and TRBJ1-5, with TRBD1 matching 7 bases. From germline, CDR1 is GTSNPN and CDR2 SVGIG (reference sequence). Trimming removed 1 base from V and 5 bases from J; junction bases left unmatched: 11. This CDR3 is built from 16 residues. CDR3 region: CAWSGDNRGWDQPQHF. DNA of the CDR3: TGTGCCTGGAGTGGGGATAACAGGGGATGGGATCAGCCCCAGCATTTT.

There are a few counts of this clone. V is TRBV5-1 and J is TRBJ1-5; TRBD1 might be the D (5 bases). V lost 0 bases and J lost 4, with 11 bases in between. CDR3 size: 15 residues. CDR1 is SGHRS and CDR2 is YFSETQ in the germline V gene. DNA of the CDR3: TGCGCCAGCAGCTTGGCAGCCGGGGGAAATCAGCCCCAGCATTTT. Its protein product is CASSLAAGGNQPQHF. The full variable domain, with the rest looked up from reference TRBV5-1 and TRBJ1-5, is KAGVTQTPRYLIKTRGQQVTLSCSPISGHRSVSWYQQTPGQGLQFLFEYFSETQRNKGNFPGRFSGRQFSNSRSEMNVSTLELGDSALYLCASSLAAGGNQPQHFGDGTRLSIL.

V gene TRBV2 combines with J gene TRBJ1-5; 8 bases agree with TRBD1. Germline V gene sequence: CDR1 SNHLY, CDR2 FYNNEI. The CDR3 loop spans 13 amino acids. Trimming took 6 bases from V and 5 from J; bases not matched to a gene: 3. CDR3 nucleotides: TGTGCCAGCAGGTTGGGACAGGATCAGCCCCAGCATTTT. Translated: CASRLGQDQPQHF.

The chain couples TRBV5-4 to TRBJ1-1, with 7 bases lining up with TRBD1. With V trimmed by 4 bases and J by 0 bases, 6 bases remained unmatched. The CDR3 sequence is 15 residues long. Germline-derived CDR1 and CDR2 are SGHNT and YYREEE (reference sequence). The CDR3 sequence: CASSNRQGVNTEAFF. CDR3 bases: TGTGCCAGCAGCAACCGACAGGGAGTGAACACTGAAGCTTTCTTT.

The CDR3 sequence: CASSSAEGPTWEQYF. CDR3 bases: TGTGCCAGCAGCTCTGCGGAGGGCCCTACGTGGGAGCAGTACTTC. The chain links TRBV7-6 to TRBJ2-7, with D possibly TRBD2 on 6 matching bases. There are 15 residues in the CDR3. Trimming left V 4 bases short and J 7 bases short, with 20 bases between. Germline CDR1 reads SGHVS; CDR2 reads FNYEAQ.

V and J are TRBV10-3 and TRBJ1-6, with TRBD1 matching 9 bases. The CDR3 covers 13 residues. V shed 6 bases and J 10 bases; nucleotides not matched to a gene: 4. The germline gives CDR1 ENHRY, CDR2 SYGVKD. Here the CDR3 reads CAIRDRGGSPLHF. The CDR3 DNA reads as TGTGCCATCAGGGACAGGGGCGGGTCACCCCTCCACTTT.

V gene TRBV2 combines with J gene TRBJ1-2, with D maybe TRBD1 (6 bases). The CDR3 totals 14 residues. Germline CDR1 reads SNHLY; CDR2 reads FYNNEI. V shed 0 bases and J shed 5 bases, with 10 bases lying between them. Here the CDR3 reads CASSEAGQGYGYTF. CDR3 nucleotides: TGTGCCAGCAGTGAAGCGGGTCAGGGGTATGGCTACACCTTC.

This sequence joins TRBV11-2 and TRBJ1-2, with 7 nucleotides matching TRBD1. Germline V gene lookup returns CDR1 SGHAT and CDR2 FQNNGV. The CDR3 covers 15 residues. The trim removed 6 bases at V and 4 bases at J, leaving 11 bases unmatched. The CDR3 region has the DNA TGTGCCAGCAGACACCGACAGGGAGGCATCTATGGCTACACCTTC. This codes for CASRHRQGGIYGYTF.

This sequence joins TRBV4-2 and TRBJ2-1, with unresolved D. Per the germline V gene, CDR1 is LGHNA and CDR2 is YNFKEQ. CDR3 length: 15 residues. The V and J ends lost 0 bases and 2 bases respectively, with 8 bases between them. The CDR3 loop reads CASSQEIVAYNEQFF. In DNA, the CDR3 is TGTGCCAGCAGCCAAGAAATAGTAGCCTACAATGAGCAGTTCTTC.

The CDR3 DNA reads TGTGCCAGCAGTGTTAGGTGGGGTAGCGCTGAAGCTTTCTTT. It encodes CASSVRWGSAEAFF. The chain employs TRBV2 and TRBJ1-1; D gene ambiguous. With 4 bases removed from V and 6 bases from J, the gap between germline ends came to 15 bases. The CDR3 is 14 amino acids. CDR1 is SNHLY, CDR2 FYNNEI, per germline.

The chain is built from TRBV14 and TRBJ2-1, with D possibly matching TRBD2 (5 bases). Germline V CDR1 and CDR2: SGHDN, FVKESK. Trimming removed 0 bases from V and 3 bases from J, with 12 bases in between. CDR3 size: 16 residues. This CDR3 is CASSQDSLTIYNEQFF. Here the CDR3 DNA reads TGTGCCAGCAGCCAAGACTCCCTGACTATCTACAATGAGCAGTTCTTC.

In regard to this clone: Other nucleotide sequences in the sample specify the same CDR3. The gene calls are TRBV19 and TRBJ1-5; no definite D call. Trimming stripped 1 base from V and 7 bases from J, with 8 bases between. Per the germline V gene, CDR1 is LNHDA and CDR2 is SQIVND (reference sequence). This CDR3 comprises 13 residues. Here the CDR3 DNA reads TGTGCCAGTAGTATAGTAGGAGGGCAGCCCCAGCATTTT. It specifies CASSIVGGQPQHF.

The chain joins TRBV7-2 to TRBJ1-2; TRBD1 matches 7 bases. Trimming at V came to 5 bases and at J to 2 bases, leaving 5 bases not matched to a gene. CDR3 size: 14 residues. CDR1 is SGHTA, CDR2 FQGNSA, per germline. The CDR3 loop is CASSRGQFNYGYTF. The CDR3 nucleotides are TGTGCCAGCAGCAGGGGACAGTTCAACTATGGCTACACCTTC.

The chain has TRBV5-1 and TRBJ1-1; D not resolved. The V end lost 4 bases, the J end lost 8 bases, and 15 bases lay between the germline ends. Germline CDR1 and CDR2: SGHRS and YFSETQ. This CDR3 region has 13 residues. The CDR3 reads CASSREGPTEAFF. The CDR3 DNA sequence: TGCGCCAGCAGCCGGGAAGGGCCTACCGAAGCTTTCTTT.

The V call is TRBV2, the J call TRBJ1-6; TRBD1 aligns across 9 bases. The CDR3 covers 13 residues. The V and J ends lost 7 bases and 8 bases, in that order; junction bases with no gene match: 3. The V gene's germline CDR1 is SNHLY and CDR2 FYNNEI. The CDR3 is CASIQGAHSPLHF. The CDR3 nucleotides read TGTGCCAGCATACAGGGGGCACATTCACCCCTCCACTTT.